Described below is a single T cell receptor beta chain sequence and its context. Its antigen is unidentified. The germline V gene has CDR1 SGHTA and CDR2 FQGNSA. The germline V and J ends were trimmed by 5 bases and 6 bases, with 19 bases remaining between them. The CDR3 extends over 15 amino acids. Repertoires were generated with immunoSEQ multiplex PCR, while TCRdb's copy carries only in-frame clones and drops some. The repertoire holds about 120,000 clones, with about 89% as singletons. The entry originates in a study of PD-L1 blockade in urothelial cancer. Turning to the study itself: From 2014, patients received atezolizumab, given as 1,200 mg intravenously every 3 weeks. Men with urothelial cancer arising in the bladder made up twenty-five of 29 patients. Researchers found blood samples held a median of approximately 150,000 T cells. Findings of the study overall: In blood at 3 weeks, tumor-associated clones expanded more among patients with durable benefit.

Time point described: peripheral blood 6 weeks after treatment start. V usage is TRBV7-2 and J usage is TRBJ1-2; D is possibly TRBD1 (6 bases). The sample here was PBMCs, taken around atezolizumab (anti-PD-L1) treatment. The receptor's source is a man in his 60s with urothelial cancer. The CDR3: CASSPGQPRLNGYTF. DNA of the CDR3: TGTGCCAGCAGCCCTGGACAGCCAAGACTTAATGGCTACACCTTC. Full variable domain (outside the CDR3, taken from reference TRBV7-2 and TRBJ1-2): GAGVSQSPSNKVTEKGKDVELRCDPISGHTALYWYRQSLGQGLEFLIYFQGNSAPDKSGLPSDRFSAERTGGSVSTLTIQRTQQEDSAVYLCASSPGQPRLNGYTFGSGTRLTVV.